The next 26 T cell receptor beta chains were all read from a single sample in a study of T cell clonality in common variable immunodeficiency. Method: immunoSEQ multiplex PCR; TCRdb's copy keeps in-frame clones and lacks some. In total the sample includes some 42,000 clones, none of them seen once. The sequenced material came from peripheral blood mononuclear cells. The source is a person aged 18 to 70 in good health.

In this sample, this clone turned up many times. Coverage ceases 3 residues before the CDR3 finishes, and the germline J gene fills in the end. The rearrangement links TRBV7-3 to TRBJ1-5; D is possibly TRBD1 (5 bases). Per germline, CDR1 SGHTA and CDR2 FQGTGA. CDR3 size: 16 residues. Trimming removed 2 bases at V and 5 bases at J, with 16 bases between. The CDR3 sequence: CASSLVSGRVDQPQHF. CDR3 DNA, as far as it was read: TGTGCCAGCAGCTTAGTTTCGGGCAGGGTCGATCAGCCC.

This clone occurred many times. The CDR3 is cut off 3 residues early in the read; its end comes from the germline J gene. The chain combines TRBV7-9 with TRBJ2-3; the match to TRBD2 covers 11 bases. The junction had 8 bases not matched to a gene; V was cut back by 7 bases and J by 8 bases. CDR3 length: 14 residues. In germline, CDR1 is SEHNR, CDR2 FQNEAQ (reference sequence). The CDR3 DNA, read in part, is TGTGCCAGCACCGGGGGGACTAGCGGACTTACG. It encodes CASTGGTSGLT. The CDR3 in its entirety is CASTGGTSGLTQYF.

This clone was counted ten times or more. The read ends 3 residues early relative to the CDR3; the germline J gene fills the gap. The V and J genes are TRBV19 and TRBJ2-1; 10 bases match TRBD2. Germline CDR1 is LNHDA and CDR2 is SQIVND (reference sequence). The ends lost 3 bases at V and 7 bases at J; junction bases unmatched: 6. The length of the CDR3 is 15 residues. Partial CDR3 DNA: TGTGCCAGTAGTATGCCTAGCGGGAGTTTTAATGAG. It codes for CASSMPSGSFNE. The entire CDR3 protein reads CASSMPSGSFNEQFF.

This clone was detected many times. The CDR3 end is not reached by the read, which stops 3 residues before it; the germline J gene fills it in. This chain uses TRBV19 with TRBJ1-5; possible D gene TRBD1, 6 bases. Germline V lookup: CDR1 LNHDA, CDR2 SQIVND (reference sequence). This CDR3 spans 14 amino acids. Trimming pared 5 bases from V and 7 bases from J, leaving 15 bases between. CDR3 sequence reads: CASSSTGFGQPQHF. CDR3 DNA, as far as it was read: TGTGCCAGTAGTTCTACAGGGTTTGGACAGCCC.

This clone was recorded at least ten times. The missing CDR3 end, 3 residues past where the read stops, is filled in from the germline J gene. The rearrangement joins TRBV28 to TRBJ2-6, with D unresolved. The germline gives CDR1 MDHEN, CDR2 SYDVKM. V was trimmed by 6 bases and J by 0 bases, leaving 3 bases between them. The CDR3 loop spans 13 amino acids. CDR3 amino acids: CASSLSGANVLTF. CDR3 bases read: TGTGCCAGCAGCCTCTCTGGGGCCAACGTC. Together with reference TRBV28 and TRBJ2-6, the CDR3 gives the full variable domain: DVKVTQSSRYLVKRTGEKVFLECVQDMDHENMFWYRQDPGLGLRLIYFSYDVKMKEKGDIPEGYSVSREKKERFSLILESASTNQTSMYLCASSLSGANVLTFGAGSRLTVL.

This clone was observed many times. The read comes to an end 3 residues before the CDR3 does, leaving the germline J gene to fill in the end. This chain joins TRBV6-4 and TRBJ2-7; tentatively, D is TRBD1 (5 bases). V lost 2 bases and J 0 bases, leaving 14 bases between the germline ends. The CDR3 totals 16 residues. CDR1 is MRHNA and CDR2 is SNTAGT in the germline V gene. The CDR3 spells CASSDPTGHNSYEQYF. The sequenced CDR3 bases are TGTGCCAGCAGTGACCCCACAGGACACAACTCCTACGAG.

This clone was seen repeatedly, ten times or more. The read ends 3 residues before the CDR3 terminus; that terminus is restored from the germline J gene. V usage is TRBV10-3 and J usage is TRBJ1-6, with TRBD1 matching over 10 bases. Germline CDR1 and CDR2: ENHRY and SYGVKD. With V trimmed by 2 bases and J by 9 bases, 7 bases remained unmatched. CDR3 length equals 16 residues. CDR3 bases read: TGTGCCATCAGTGAGGAGACCGGGACAGGGGTTTCACCC. Translating it yields CAISEETGTGVSP. Given in full, the CDR3 is CAISEETGTGVSPLHF.

This clone was recorded many times. CDR3 protein: CAIQPGGAGELFF. The covered CDR3 bases are TGTGCCATACAACCCGGCGGGGCCGGGGAG. The chain has TRBV10-3 and TRBJ2-2; TRBD2 might be the D (6 bases). The sequence runs out 3 residues before the end of the CDR3; the remainder is reconstructed from the germline J gene. Per the germline V gene, CDR1 is ENHRY and CDR2 is SYGVKD. Trimming took off 9 bases at V and 6 bases at J, with 14 bases between the two ends. The CDR3 covers 13 residues.

This clone appeared a few times. The read halts 3 residues ahead of the CDR3 end, with the missing end drawn from the germline J gene. The chain uses TRBV5-1 and TRBJ1-2, with TRBD1 matching over 7 bases. Germline lookup yields CDR1 SGHRS and CDR2 YFSETQ. There are 14 residues in the CDR3. The CDR3 loop reads CASSPGQVLGDYTF. The CDR3 DNA, read in part, is TGCGCCAGCAGCCCCGGACAGGTTTTAGGGGAC.

This clone was seen at least ten times. The CDR3 extends 3 residues past the end of the read, so its final part is completed from the germline J gene. V and J are TRBV30 and TRBJ2-2; no clear D gene. CDR1 and CDR2 (germline): GTSNPN, SVGIG (reference sequence). CDR3 length: 12 residues. V was trimmed by 3 bases and J by 4 bases, leaving 6 bases between them. The CDR3 bases that were read are TGTGCCTGGAGACTTAGCACCGGGGAG. Protein: CAWRLSTGE. The entire CDR3 protein reads CAWRLSTGELFF.

As concerns this clone: A much larger clone differs by one base, so this may be a read error. From the germline J gene comes the end of the CDR3, since the read stops 3 residues before it. Other DNA sequences of this sample code for an identical CDR3. V is TRBV7-3 and J is TRBJ2-7; 9 bases are a match to TRBD1. This CDR3 contains 14 residues. In germline, CDR1 is SGHTA, CDR2 FQGTGA. The sequenced part of the CDR3 DNA is TGCGCCAGCAGCCCGGGACAGGGACCCTACGAG. Protein: CASSPGQGPYE. The whole CDR3 protein is CASSPGQGPYEQYF.

This clone was seen ten or more times. At one end the junction does not follow the germline gene, possibly because of a read error. The read ends 3 residues early relative to the CDR3; the germline J gene fills the gap. V gene TRBV4-2 combines with J gene TRBJ2-3, with 11 bases aligning to TRBD2. Germline assignment: CDR1 LGHNA and CDR2 YNFKEQ. This CDR3 spans 18 amino acids. CDR3 sequence reads: CASSQDISGRAITDTQYF. CDR3 DNA (partial): TGCGCCAGCAGCCAAGATATTAGCGGGAGGGCCATAACAGATACG.

This clone was counted many times. Read sequence stops 3 residues before the CDR3 end, and the germline J gene provides the missing end. The chain carries TRBV14 and TRBJ2-7; 13 nucleotides line up with TRBD2. The germline gives CDR1 SGHDN, CDR2 FVKESK. The CDR3 is made up of 15 amino acids. Trimming removed 6 bases from V and 6 bases from J; junction bases left unmatched: 8. The CDR3 reads CASSPGLAGVGEQYF. Partial CDR3 DNA: TGTGCCAGCAGTCCTGGACTAGCGGGAGTAGGCGAG.

This clone was counted many times. Sequencing ends 3 residues short of the CDR3 end; the germline J gene provides the rest. The gene calls are TRBV7-8 and TRBJ2-5, with D possibly matching TRBD2 (6 bases). Germline assignment: CDR1 SGHVS and CDR2 FQNEAQ. The CDR3 covers 14 residues. The germline V and J ends were trimmed by 1 base and 5 bases, with 11 bases remaining between them. The CDR3 loop reads CASSLGGRGETQYF. The DNA read from the CDR3 is TGTGCCAGCAGCTTAGGGGGTCGGGGGGAGACC.

At least ten counts were recorded for this clone. The read falls 3 residues short of the CDR3 end, and the missing part is taken from the germline J gene. V gene TRBV6-1 combines with J gene TRBJ2-1; 8 bases fit TRBD2. V lost 1 base to trimming and J lost 1 base; unmatched junction nucleotides: 3. In germline, CDR1 is MNHNS, CDR2 SASEGT. This CDR3 has 16 amino acids. CDR3 bases read: TGTGCCAGCAGTGAAGTACTAGCGGCTTCCTACAATGAG. As protein: CASSEVLAASYNE. The CDR3 in its entirety is CASSEVLAASYNEQFF.

This clone was counted at least ten times. The sequenced fragment ends 3 residues before the CDR3 boundary, so the rest is inferred from the germline J gene. The genes are TRBV5-8 and TRBJ1-6; 7 bases fit TRBD1. This CDR3 has 14 amino acids. V lost 4 bases and J lost 6; bases outside the gene matches: 4. The V gene's germline CDR1 is SGHTS and CDR2 YDEGEE. The CDR3 reads CASSQRQGNSPLHF. Incomplete CDR3 DNA: TGTGCCAGCAGCCAGAGACAGGGTAATTCACCC.

Comments on this clone: Coverage ceases 3 residues before the CDR3 finishes, and the germline J gene fills in the end. The chain couples TRBV7-2 to TRBJ1-6, with D possibly TRBD1 on 5 matching bases. V lost 0 bases to trimming and J lost 9 bases, with 15 bases between them. The CDR3 extends over 16 amino acids. Per the germline V gene, CDR1 is SGHTA and CDR2 is FQGNSA. The CDR3 protein is CASSLAGATGVSPLHF. The CDR3 DNA, read in part, is TGTGCCAGCAGCTTAGCTGGGGCCACTGGGGTTTCACCC. Using reference TRBV7-2 and TRBJ1-6 for the parts outside the CDR3, the full variable domain is GAGVSQSPSNKVTEKGKDVELRCDPISGHTALYWYRQSLGQGLEFLIYFQGNSAPDKSGLPSDRFSAERTGGSVSTLTIQRTQQEDSAVYLCASSLAGATGVSPLHFGNGTRLTVT.

In this sample, this clone turned up a few times. The read falls 3 residues short of the CDR3 end, and the missing part is taken from the germline J gene. The rearrangement uses TRBV13 and TRBJ2-1, with 7 bases that match TRBD2. Trimming cost V 6 bases and J 7 bases; bases outside gene matches: 6. Germline lookup yields CDR1 PRHDT and CDR2 FYEKMQ (reference sequence). The CDR3 runs 13 residues. The CDR3 reads CASSLWGGNEQFF. The covered CDR3 bases are TGTGCCAGCAGTCTGTGGGGGGGTAATGAG.

There are many counts of this clone. The read gets to within 3 residues of the CDR3 end, and the germline J gene fills in the rest. This rearrangement joins TRBV5-1 to TRBJ2-1; 16 bases agree with TRBD2. The CDR3 covers 18 residues. From germline, CDR1 is SGHRS and CDR2 YFSETQ. The ends lost 4 bases at V and 5 bases at J; junction bases unmatched: 9. CDR3 sequence: CASSGLGLAGGPHNEQFF. CDR3 bases read: TGCGCCAGCAGCGGATTGGGACTAGCGGGAGGGCCGCACAATGAG.

This clone occurred many times. The CDR3 here is CASSLVIGQGDYEQYF. Partial CDR3 DNA: TGTGCCAGCAGCTTGGTTATAGGGCAGGGAGACTACGAG. This chain connects TRBV5-4 to TRBJ2-7, with D perhaps given as TRBD1 or TRBD2 (5 bases each). Sequencing ends 3 residues short of the CDR3 end; the germline J gene provides the rest. CDR1 SGHNT and CDR2 YYREEE come from the germline V gene (reference sequence). The CDR3 totals 16 residues. The germline V and J ends were trimmed by 0 bases and 3 bases, with 16 bases remaining between them.

For this clone: The read falls 3 residues short of the CDR3 end, and the missing part is taken from the germline J gene. The V call is TRBV20-1, the J call TRBJ2-7; 8 nucleotides align to TRBD1. V lost 3 bases to trimming and J lost 3 bases; unmatched junction nucleotides: 10. CDR3 length equals 15 residues. CDR1 is DFQATT and CDR2 is SNEGSKA in the germline V gene (reference sequence). The CDR3 bases that were read are TGCAGTGCTAGCCTATACCAGGGGGCCAACTACGAG. This codes for CSASLYQGANYE. The CDR3, in full, reads CSASLYQGANYEQYF.

This clone appeared many times. Partial CDR3 DNA: TGTGCCAGCAGCTTAGGGTTTGGCGGAAACACTGAA. It is translated as CASSLGFGGNTE. The whole CDR3 is CASSLGFGGNTEAFF. The rearrangement links TRBV11-3 to TRBJ1-1; D is uncertain. The CDR3 goes on 3 residues after the read ends, and that part is filled in from the germline J gene. V was trimmed by 1 base and J by 2 bases, leaving 11 bases between them. Per germline, CDR1 SGHNT and CDR2 YENEEA. The length of the CDR3 is 15 residues. The full variable domain, its missing parts supplied by reference TRBV11-3 and TRBJ1-1, is EAGVVQSPRYKIIEKKQPVAFWCNPISGHNTLYWYLQNLGQGPELLIRYENEEAVDDSQLPKDRFSAERLKGVDSTLKIQPAELGDSAVYLCASSLGFGGNTEAFFGQGTRLTVV.

This clone was seen repeatedly, ten times or more. The CDR3 goes on 3 residues after the read ends, and that part is filled in from the germline J gene. The genes are TRBV2 and TRBJ2-7; 7 bases fit TRBD1. Germline loops: CDR1 SNHLY, CDR2 FYNNEI. V was clipped by 7 bases and J by 3 bases; unmatched bases: 9. The CDR3 contains 14 residues. The DNA read from the CDR3 is TGTGCCAGCACTACCCCGGGACAGAACTACGAG. It yields the protein CASTTPGQNYE. The full CDR3 protein reads CASTTPGQNYEQYF.

This clone has ten or more counts. The CDR3 DNA, read in part, is TGTGCCTGGGGTGAAGGGGGCGAG. Its protein is CAWGEGGE. The whole CDR3 protein is CAWGEGGEQYF. The chain carries TRBV30 and TRBJ2-7; TRBD1 is a possible D gene (6 bases). Read sequence stops 3 residues before the CDR3 end, and the germline J gene provides the missing end. The CDR3 sequence is 11 residues long. CDR1 is GTSNPN, CDR2 SVGIG, per germline (reference sequence). With 5 bases removed from V and 6 bases from J, the gap between germline ends came to 11 bases.

In this sample, this clone turned up many times. The CDR3 end lies 3 residues beyond the end of the read and is filled in from the germline J gene. V gene TRBV7-3 combines with J gene TRBJ2-1; D not certain. V lost 2 bases, J lost 9 bases, and 17 bases lay in between. The CDR3 loop spans 15 amino acids. The germline V gene has CDR1 SGHTA and CDR2 FQGTGA. This CDR3 reads CASSLLAQGGGEQFF. The part of the CDR3 DNA that was read is TGTGCCAGCAGCTTATTGGCCCAAGGTGGCGGTGAG.

This clone was recorded many times. Read sequence stops 3 residues before the CDR3 end, and the germline J gene provides the missing end. The rearrangement joins TRBV7-9 to TRBJ2-7; unclear D gene. The CDR3 contains 13 residues. V was trimmed by 2 bases and J by 2 bases, leaving 7 bases between them. Germline loops: CDR1 SEHNR, CDR2 FQNEAQ (reference sequence). The sequenced CDR3 bases are TGTGCCAGCAGCTTAAACCCAGCCTACGAG. Translation: CASSLNPAYE. The CDR3, in full, reads CASSLNPAYEQYF. The variable domain in full, completed from reference TRBV7-9 and TRBJ2-7, reads DTGVSQNPRHKITKRGQNVTFRCDPISEHNRLYWYRQTLGQGPEFLTYFQNEAQLEKSRLLSDRFSAERPKGSFSTLEIQRTEQGDSAMYLCASSLNPAYEQYFGPGTRLTVT.